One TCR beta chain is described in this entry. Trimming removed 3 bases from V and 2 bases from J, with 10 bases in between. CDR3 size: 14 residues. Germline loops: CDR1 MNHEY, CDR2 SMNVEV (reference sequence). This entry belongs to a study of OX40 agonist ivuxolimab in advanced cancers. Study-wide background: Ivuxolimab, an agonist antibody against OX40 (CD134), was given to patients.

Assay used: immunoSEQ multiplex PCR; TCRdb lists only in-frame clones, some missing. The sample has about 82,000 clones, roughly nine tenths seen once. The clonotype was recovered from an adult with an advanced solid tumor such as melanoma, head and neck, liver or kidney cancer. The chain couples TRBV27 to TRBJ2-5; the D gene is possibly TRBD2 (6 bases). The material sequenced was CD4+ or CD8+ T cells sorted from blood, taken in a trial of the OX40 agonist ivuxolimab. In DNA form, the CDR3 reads TGTGCCAGCAGTTTGGAGGGAGCTCAAGAGACCCAGTACTTC. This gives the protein CASSLEGAQETQYF.